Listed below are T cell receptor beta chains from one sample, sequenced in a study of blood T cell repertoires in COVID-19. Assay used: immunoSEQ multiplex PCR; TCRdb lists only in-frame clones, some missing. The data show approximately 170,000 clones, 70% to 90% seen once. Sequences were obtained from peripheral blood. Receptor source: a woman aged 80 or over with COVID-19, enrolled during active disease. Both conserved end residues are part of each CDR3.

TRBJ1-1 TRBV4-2 CASSQNRGTGGNTEAFF
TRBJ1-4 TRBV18 CASSQGADEKLFF
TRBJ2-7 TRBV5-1 CASSTQTGSEQYF
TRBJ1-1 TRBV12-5 CASGSDRGTEAFF
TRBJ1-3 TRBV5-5 CASSRFGQGFSGNTIYF
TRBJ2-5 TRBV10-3 CAIGAGVSGETQYF
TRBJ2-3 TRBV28 CASSSGLARTDTQYF
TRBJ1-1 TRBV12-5 CASGDPGRNTEAFF
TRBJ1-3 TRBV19 CASSSGRAGNTIYF
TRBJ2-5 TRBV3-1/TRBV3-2 CASSRPGHFQETQYF
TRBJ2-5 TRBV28 CASSLWDSKETQYF
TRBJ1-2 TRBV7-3 CASSFTGDYGYTF
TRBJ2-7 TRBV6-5 CASSPDRVRQYF
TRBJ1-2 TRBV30 CAWSNRVGYTF
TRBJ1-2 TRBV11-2 CASSLGTGGEGGGYTF
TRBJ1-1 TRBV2 CASSGQGAGSTEAFF
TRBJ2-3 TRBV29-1 CSVASSDTQYF
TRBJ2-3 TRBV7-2 CASSFSRARTDTQYF
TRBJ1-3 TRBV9 CASSGRDRGSGNTIYF
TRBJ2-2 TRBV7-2 CASSLGISGSSAGELFF
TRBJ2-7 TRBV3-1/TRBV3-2 CASSQDRVGWGGEQYF
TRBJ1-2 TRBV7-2 CASKRPGAGDYGYTF
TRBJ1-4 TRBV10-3 CAISATTTNEKLFF
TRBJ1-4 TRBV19 CASSTYRGTNEKLFF
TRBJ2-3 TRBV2 CASSAGTQYF
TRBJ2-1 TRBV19 CASSIRVSGGEQFF
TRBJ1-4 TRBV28 CASSFAGSATNEKLFF
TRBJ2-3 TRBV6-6 CASTGPGLAGTDTQYF
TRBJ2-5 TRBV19 CASSSTGGAETQYF
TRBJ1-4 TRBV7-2 CASSVGSATNEKLFF
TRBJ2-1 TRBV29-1 CSVERSGAYNEQFF
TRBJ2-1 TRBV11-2 CASRRGLAGVEQFF
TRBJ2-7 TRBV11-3 CASSLGAGREPYEQYF
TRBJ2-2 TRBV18 CASSPPTGTSLGELFF
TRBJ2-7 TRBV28 CASSHYEQYF
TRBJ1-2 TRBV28 CASSGPDWRDYGYTF
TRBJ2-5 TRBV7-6 CASSLAPAGSGNTQETQYF
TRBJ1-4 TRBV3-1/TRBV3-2 CASSYLGTWDEKLFF
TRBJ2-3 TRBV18 CASSRGTSVEYF
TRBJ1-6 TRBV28 CASTERQGATPHF
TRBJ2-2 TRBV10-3 CALGDFPNTGELFF
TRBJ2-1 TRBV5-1 CASSWDLAGSSYNEQFF
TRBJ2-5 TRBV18 CASSPTGSKETQYF
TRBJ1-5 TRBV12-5 CASGGTGSRQPQHF
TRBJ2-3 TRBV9 CASSGKLAGYTDTQYF
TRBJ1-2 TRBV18 CASSPAGGGYTF
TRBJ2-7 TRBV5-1 CASSLSTGGYEQYF
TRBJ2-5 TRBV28 CASRPQIQETQYF
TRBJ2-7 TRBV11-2 CASSYGVANSYEQYF
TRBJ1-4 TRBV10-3 CAISLDRGNEKLFF
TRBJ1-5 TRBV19 CASRGEATSNQPQHF
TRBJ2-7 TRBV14 CASSQGTGHSYEQYF